A selection of T cell receptor beta chains follows, all from one sample in a study of T cell responses to AZD1222 COVID-19 vaccine. Assay: immunoSEQ multiplex PCR; the TCRdb copy retains only in-frame clones and omits some. Among 55,000 to 70,000 clones listed, roughly 90% were seen once. Sequencing was performed on peripheral blood, taken on day 0 of AZD1222 vaccination. Every receptor here comes from an adult in good health. Both conserved end residues are part of each CDR3. Each record gives: J gene, V gene, CDR3 protein.

J gene: TRBJ2-1
V gene: TRBV27
CDR3 protein: CASSFLAGGPVNEQFF

J gene: TRBJ1-3
V gene: TRBV12-5
CDR3 protein: CASGLSGGRRGNTIYF

J gene: TRBJ1-1
V gene: TRBV10-3
CDR3 protein: CAISESAGTEAFF

J gene: TRBJ2-2
V gene: TRBV28
CDR3 protein: CASSLRDRGFTGELFF

J gene: TRBJ2-5
V gene: TRBV7-9
CDR3 protein: CASSRVRAHQETQYF

J gene: TRBJ2-2
V gene: TRBV24-1
CDR3 protein: CATSGLAGFGGELFF

J gene: TRBJ2-2
V gene: TRBV5-1
CDR3 protein: CASSLTRDYTGELFF

J gene: TRBJ2-1
V gene: TRBV7-9
CDR3 protein: CASKPGTSGTNEQFF

J gene: TRBJ2-7
V gene: TRBV9
CDR3 protein: CASSVGQEVRVSCEQYF

J gene: TRBJ2-7
V gene: TRBV4-1
CDR3 protein: CASSRGTSGSYEQYF

J gene: TRBJ2-1
V gene: TRBV30
CDR3 protein: CAGTSGPYNEQFF

J gene: TRBJ1-3
V gene: TRBV4-2
CDR3 protein: CASSQVSANSGNTIYF

J gene: TRBJ2-3
V gene: TRBV4-1
CDR3 protein: CASSRADTQYF

J gene: TRBJ1-1
V gene: TRBV5-1
CDR3 protein: CASSLLGMNTEAFF

J gene: TRBJ1-4
V gene: TRBV7-2
CDR3 protein: CASSFGGAAEKLFF

J gene: TRBJ2-1
V gene: TRBV24-1
CDR3 protein: CATSDRQKSYNEQFF

J gene: TRBJ1-2
V gene: TRBV11-2
CDR3 protein: CASRQGRGSNYGYTF

J gene: TRBJ1-1
V gene: TRBV18
CDR3 protein: CASSRWEAPTEAFF

J gene: TRBJ2-6
V gene: TRBV6-2/TRBV6-3
CDR3 protein: CASSRGPGANVLTF

J gene: TRBJ1-5
V gene: TRBV19
CDR3 protein: CASSIGGNQPQHF

J gene: TRBJ1-1
V gene: TRBV27
CDR3 protein: CASSSLQANTEAFF

J gene: TRBJ2-1
V gene: TRBV5-1
CDR3 protein: CASSPNDEEQFF

J gene: TRBJ2-1
V gene: TRBV27
CDR3 protein: CASSVTSGRAYNEQFF

J gene: TRBJ2-1
V gene: TRBV6-5
CDR3 protein: CASSPLLIDNEQFF

J gene: TRBJ1-5
V gene: TRBV19
CDR3 protein: CASSGWDRASPQHF

J gene: TRBJ2-2
V gene: TRBV6-4
CDR3 protein: CASSEDGEVGELFF

J gene: TRBJ1-4
V gene: TRBV18
CDR3 protein: CASSPIQGRHEKLFF